Reported below is one T cell receptor beta chain. The specificity of this receptor is unknown. The record has no base qualities; no much larger clone is one base away. The trial excluded patients who had a history of autoimmune disease or who were on systemic immunosuppression. Peripheral blood for TCR sequencing was drawn from every dose cohort at baseline, at cycle 4 day 1 and at cycle 7 day 1. Samples came from an open-label, multicenter, first-in-human phase I dose-escalation trial of ivuxolimab. The trial enrolled adults with locally advanced or metastatic head and neck squamous cell, hepatocellular, melanoma or renal cell carcinoma. Before TCR sequencing, CD4+ T cells and CD8+ T cells from peripheral blood were sorted into separate populations. Genomic DNA was extracted from sorted cells for sequencing of the TCRbeta CDR3 region. The immunoSEQ Assay was used to sequence the TCRbeta CDR3 regions. TCRdb retrieved this table from immuneACCESS and kept in-frame rearrangements only. Not all clones are present; in checked studies, unresolved V genes account for under half, and no reason is known for the remainder. This sample holds about 80,000 clones; about 90% were observed only once. The ten largest clones add up to approximately 8.6% of the sample.

CDR1 SGDLS and CDR2 YYNGEE were looked up in the germline V gene. The CDR3 covers 16 residues, taking in both the cysteine and the phenylalanine. The DNA shown is the 48-base CDR3, in frame from base 1. The V end loses 4 bases and the J end loses 1 base, and a stretch of 17 bases separates them. These data are taken from a study of OX40 agonist ivuxolimab in advanced cancers. For the study in its entirety: Ivuxolimab was an agonistic, fully human IgG2 monoclonal antibody directed against OX40 (CD134), a costimulatory receptor. Intravenous ivuxolimab was administered to patients every 2 weeks at six dose levels: 0.01, 0.1, 0.3, 1.5, 3 and 10 mg/kg. A male proportion of nearly 85% and a mean age of around 60 years, ranging from 23 to 79, were recorded for the dose-escalation cohort. Prior anti-PD-1, anti-PD-L1 or anti-CTLA-4 therapy was permitted, and checkpoint inhibitors had been received by more than 35% of dose-escalation patients. Of the roughly 52 dose-escalation patients, hepatocellular carcinoma was present in roughly 19, melanoma in approximately 15, renal cell carcinoma in 9 and head and neck cancer in 9. Peripheral TCRbeta sequencing was intended to test whether TCR sequence diversity was altered and clonal T-cell expansion was caused by ivuxolimab. The paper reports the monotherapy dose-escalation portion (N of about 51 patients) of the phase I ivuxolimab trial. Partial responses occurred in three dose-escalation patients, of whom one had hepatocellular carcinoma and two had cutaneous melanoma. Overall study outcomes, separate from this receptor: Antigen specificity was not determined for the clonally expanded peripheral T cells. After ivuxolimab, more expanded clones were found on average in CD8+ T cells than in CD4+ T cells. In partial responders in the 0.1-3.0 mg/kg groups, normalized peripheral clonal expansion was found to be among the lowest, especially among CD8+ T cells. Clonal expansion of both CD4+ and CD8+ blood T cells was observed from baseline to week 6 at doses 0.1 to 3.0 mg/kg. Low levels of normalized T-cell clonal expansion were also seen in some nonresponding patients.

The receptor was isolated from an adult with an advanced solid tumor such as melanoma, head and neck, liver or kidney cancer. Here the sequenced sample was CD4+ or CD8+ T cells sorted from blood, taken in a trial of the OX40 agonist ivuxolimab. The rearranged chain carries TRBV9 and TRBJ1-1, and possibly TRBD1, on 5 matching bases. The nucleotide sequence reads TGTGCCAGCAGCTCTAGGGGTTCGGGGCAGAACACTGAAGCTTTCTTT. This translates into CASSSRGSGQNTEAFF.